A selection of T cell receptor beta chains follows, all from one sample in a study of CD8+CD57+ T cells in acquired aplastic anemia. From the reads, TCRdb called clonotypes with MiXCR, one entry per CDR3 protein. The repertoire holds around 200,000 distinct CDR3 sequences, with 45% to 60% as singletons. The material sequenced was sorted CD4+, CD8+, or CD8+CD57+ T cells (not recorded which) from PBMCs. All receptors derive from a human donor with aplastic anemia. Both conserved end residues are part of each CDR3. Each record gives: CDR3 protein, CDR3 DNA, D gene, J gene, clone size, V gene. D genes are given only for firm matches. Some rows have no size entry. The others give once, few or many, or a class for an expanded clone.

CDR3aa: CASSPRTGTGHYNSPLHF; CDR3nt: TGTGCCAGCAGCCCACGGACCGGGACAGGGCACTATAATTCACCCCTCCACTTT; d_gene: TRBD1; j_gene: TRBJ1-6; abundance: many; v_gene: TRBV3-1
CDR3aa: CASSPTGGRQAFF; CDR3nt: TGTGCCAGCAGTCCTACAGGGGGTCGTCAAGCTTTCTTT; d_gene: TRBD1; j_gene: TRBJ1-1; abundance: many; v_gene: TRBV28
CDR3aa: CASSPGASGGGETQYF; CDR3nt: TGTGCCAGCAGCCCCGGGGCCTCAGGAGGTGGAGAGACCCAGTACTTC; d_gene: .; j_gene: TRBJ2-5; abundance: .; v_gene: TRBV25-1
CDR3aa: CASSVATGGANTGELFF; CDR3nt: TGTGCCAGCAGCGTAGCAACAGGGGGCGCAAACACCGGGGAGCTGTTTTTT; d_gene: TRBD1; j_gene: TRBJ2-2; abundance: many; v_gene: TRBV9
CDR3aa: CASTPAGLAEPYEQYF; CDR3nt: TGTGCCAGCACCCCGGCAGGGCTAGCGGAGCCCTACGAGCAGTACTTC; d_gene: TRBD2; j_gene: TRBJ2-7; abundance: .; v_gene: TRBV6-1
CDR3aa: CASTSGGGSTPLHF; CDR3nt: TGTGCCAGTACCTCTGGGGGGGGCAGCACACCCCTCCACTTT; d_gene: .; j_gene: TRBJ1-6; abundance: once; v_gene: TRBV19
CDR3aa: CSAAGTGSPYEQYF; CDR3nt: TGCAGTGCTGCCGGGACAGGGTCCCCCTACGAGCAGTACTTC; d_gene: TRBD1; j_gene: TRBJ2-7; abundance: .; v_gene: TRBV20-1
CDR3aa: CASSPGTAGVINEQFF; CDR3nt: TGTGCCAGCAGCCCGGGCACGGCGGGAGTGATCAATGAGCAGTTCTTC; d_gene: TRBD2; j_gene: TRBJ2-1; abundance: .; v_gene: TRBV7-8
CDR3aa: CASGGGSYGYTF; CDR3nt: TGCGCCAGCGGGGGGGGGTCATATGGCTACACCTTC; d_gene: .; j_gene: TRBJ1-2; abundance: few; v_gene: TRBV10-2
CDR3aa: CSAKRDLLKSYGYTF; CDR3nt: TGCAGTGCTAAAAGGGACCTCCTTAAGAGCTATGGCTACACCTTC; d_gene: .; j_gene: TRBJ1-2; abundance: .; v_gene: TRBV20-1